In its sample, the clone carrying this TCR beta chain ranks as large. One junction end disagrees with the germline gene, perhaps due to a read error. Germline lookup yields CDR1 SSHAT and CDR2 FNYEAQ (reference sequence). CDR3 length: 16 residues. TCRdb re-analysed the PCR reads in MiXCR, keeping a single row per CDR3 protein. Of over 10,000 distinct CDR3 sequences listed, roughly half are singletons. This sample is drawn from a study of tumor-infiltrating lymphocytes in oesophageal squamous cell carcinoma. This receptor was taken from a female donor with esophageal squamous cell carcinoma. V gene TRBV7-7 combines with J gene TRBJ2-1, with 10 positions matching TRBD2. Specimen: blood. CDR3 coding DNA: TGTGCTAGCAGCTTAGAAGTGGGACTAGCGTACAATGAGCAGTTCTTC. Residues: CASSLEVGLAYNEQFF.